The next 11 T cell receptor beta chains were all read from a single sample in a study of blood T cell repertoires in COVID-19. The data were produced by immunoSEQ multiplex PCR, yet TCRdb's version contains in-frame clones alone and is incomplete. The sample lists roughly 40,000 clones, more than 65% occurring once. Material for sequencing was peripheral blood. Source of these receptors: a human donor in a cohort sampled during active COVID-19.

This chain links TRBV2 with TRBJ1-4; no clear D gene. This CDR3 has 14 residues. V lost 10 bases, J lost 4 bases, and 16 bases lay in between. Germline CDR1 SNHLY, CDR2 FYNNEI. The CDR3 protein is CATQPPGFNEKLFF. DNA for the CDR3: TGTGCCACCCAACCCCCAGGCTTTAATGAAAAACTGTTTTTT.

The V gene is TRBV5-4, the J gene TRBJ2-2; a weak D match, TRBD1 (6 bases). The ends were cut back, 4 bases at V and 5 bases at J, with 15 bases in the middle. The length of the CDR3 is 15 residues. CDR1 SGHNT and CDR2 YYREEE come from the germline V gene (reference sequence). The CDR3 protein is CASSATGARTGELFF. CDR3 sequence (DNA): TGTGCCAGCAGCGCGACAGGCGCCAGGACCGGGGAGCTGTTTTTT.

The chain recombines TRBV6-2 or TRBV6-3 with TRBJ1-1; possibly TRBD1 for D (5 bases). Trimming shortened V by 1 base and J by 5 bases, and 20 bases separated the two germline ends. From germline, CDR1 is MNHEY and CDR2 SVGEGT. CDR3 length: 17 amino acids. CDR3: CASSYYRIRSQKTEAFF. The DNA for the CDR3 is TGTGCCAGCAGTTACTACAGGATTCGCAGTCAGAAAACTGAAGCTTTCTTT.

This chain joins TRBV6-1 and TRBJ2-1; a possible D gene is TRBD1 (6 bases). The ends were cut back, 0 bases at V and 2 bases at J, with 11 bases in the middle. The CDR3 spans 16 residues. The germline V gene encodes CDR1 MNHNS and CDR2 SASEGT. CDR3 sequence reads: CASSEALQGPYNEQFF. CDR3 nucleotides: TGTGCCAGCAGTGAAGCTTTACAGGGTCCCTACAATGAGCAGTTCTTC.

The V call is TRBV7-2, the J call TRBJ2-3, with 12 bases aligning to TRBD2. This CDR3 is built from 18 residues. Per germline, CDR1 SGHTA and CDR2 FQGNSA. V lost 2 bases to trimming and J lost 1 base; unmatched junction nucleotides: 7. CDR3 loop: CASSLRLAGEPGTDTQYF. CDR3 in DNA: TGTGCCAGCAGCTTACGACTAGCGGGAGAGCCGGGCACAGATACGCAGTATTTT.

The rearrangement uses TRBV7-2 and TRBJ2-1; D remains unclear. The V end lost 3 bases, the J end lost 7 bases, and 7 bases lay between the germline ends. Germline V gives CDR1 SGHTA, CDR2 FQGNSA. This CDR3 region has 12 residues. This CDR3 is CASSFLYNEQFF. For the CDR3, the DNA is TGTGCCAGCAGCTTCCTCTATAATGAGCAGTTCTTC.

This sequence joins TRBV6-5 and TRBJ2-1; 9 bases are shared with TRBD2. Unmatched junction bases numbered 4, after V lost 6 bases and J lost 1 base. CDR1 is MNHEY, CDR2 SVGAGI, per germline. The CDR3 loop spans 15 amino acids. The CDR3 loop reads CASSLAGVSYNEQFF. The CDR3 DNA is TGTGCCAGCAGCTTAGCGGGAGTTTCCTACAATGAGCAGTTCTTC.

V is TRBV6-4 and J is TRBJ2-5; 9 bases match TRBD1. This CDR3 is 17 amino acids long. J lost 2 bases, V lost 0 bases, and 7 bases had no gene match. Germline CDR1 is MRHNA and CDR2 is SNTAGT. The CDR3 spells CASSDSRDRVLQETQYF. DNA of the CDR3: TGTGCCAGCAGTGACTCCCGGGACAGGGTATTACAAGAGACCCAGTACTTC.

CDR3 DNA: TGTGCCAGCAGCCCCGACAGGGGCAAGGCACCCCTCCACTTT. Translation: CASSPDRGKAPLHF. This chain uses TRBV6-5 with TRBJ1-6; 8 bases map to TRBD1. J gave up 11 bases and V 6 bases, and 9 bases lay outside the gene matches. Looked up from germline, CDR1 is MNHEY and CDR2 is SVGAGI. The CDR3 runs to 14 residues.

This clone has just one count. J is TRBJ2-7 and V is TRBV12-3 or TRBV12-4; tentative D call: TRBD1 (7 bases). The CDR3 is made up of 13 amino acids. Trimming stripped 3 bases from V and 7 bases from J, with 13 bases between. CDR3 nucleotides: TGTGCCAGCAGTTTGGAGGGGGCGAATGAGCAGTACTTC. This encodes CASSLEGANEQYF.

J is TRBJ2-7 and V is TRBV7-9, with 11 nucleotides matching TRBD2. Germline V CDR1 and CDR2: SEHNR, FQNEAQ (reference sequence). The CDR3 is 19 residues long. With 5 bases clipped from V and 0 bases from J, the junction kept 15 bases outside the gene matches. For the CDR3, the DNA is TGTGCCAGCAGCGATCCGACTAGCGGGGAATGGGTGGACTCCTACGAGCAGTACTTC. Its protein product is CASSDPTSGEWVDSYEQYF.